This TCR beta chain is from a study of control samples from healthy donors and cancer patients. V was clipped by 2 bases and J by 4 bases; unmatched bases: 9. Germline CDR1 and CDR2: SGHDT and YYEEEE. The CDR3 covers 15 residues. Data came from immunoSEQ multiplex PCR; TCRdb stores just in-frame clones and leaves some out. Found here are some 150,000 clones, roughly 90% of them singletons; the top ten hold around 4.6%. The chain uses TRBV5-6 and TRBJ2-7; TRBD2 matches at 7 bases. This clonotype was sampled from a young man in good health. The sample comprised blood. CDR3 DNA: TGTGCCAGCAGCTTATACAAAGCGGGGACGTACGAGCAGTACTTC. Protein sequence: CASSLYKAGTYEQYF.